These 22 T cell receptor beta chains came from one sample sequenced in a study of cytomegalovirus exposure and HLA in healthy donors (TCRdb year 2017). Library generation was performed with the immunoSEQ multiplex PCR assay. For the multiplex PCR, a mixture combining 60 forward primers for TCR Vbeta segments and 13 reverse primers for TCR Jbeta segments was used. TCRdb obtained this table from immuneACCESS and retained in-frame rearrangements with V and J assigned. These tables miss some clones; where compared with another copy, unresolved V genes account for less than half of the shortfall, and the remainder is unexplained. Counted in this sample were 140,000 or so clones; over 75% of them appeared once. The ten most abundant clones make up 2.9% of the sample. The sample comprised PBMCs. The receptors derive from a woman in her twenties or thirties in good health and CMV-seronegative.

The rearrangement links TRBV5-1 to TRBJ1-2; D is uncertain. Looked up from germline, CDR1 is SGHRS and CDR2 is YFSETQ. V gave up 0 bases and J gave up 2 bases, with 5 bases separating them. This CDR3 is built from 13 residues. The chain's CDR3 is CASSLGPNYGYTF. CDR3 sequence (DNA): TGCGCCAGCAGCTTGGGGCCGAACTATGGCTACACCTTC.

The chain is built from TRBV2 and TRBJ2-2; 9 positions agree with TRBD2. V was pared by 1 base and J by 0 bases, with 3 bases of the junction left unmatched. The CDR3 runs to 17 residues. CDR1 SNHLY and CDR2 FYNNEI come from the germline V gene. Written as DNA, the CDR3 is TGTGCCAGCAGTGAAGGCGGACTAGCGACGAACACCGGGGAGCTGTTTTTT. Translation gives CASSEGGLATNTGELFF.

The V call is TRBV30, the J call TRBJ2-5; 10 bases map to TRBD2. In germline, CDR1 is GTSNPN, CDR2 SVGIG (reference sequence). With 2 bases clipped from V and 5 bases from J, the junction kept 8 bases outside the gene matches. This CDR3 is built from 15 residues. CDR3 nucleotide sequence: TGTGCCTGGAGTCCCCAGCGGGGGGGTCGGGAGACCCAGTACTTC. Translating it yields CAWSPQRGGRETQYF.

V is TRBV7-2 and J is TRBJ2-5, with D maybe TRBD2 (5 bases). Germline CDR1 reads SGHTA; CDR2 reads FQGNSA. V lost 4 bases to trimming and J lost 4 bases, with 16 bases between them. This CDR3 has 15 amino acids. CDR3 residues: CASSSQWGAGETQYF. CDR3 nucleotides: TGTGCCAGCAGCTCCCAATGGGGAGCCGGAGAGACCCAGTACTTC.

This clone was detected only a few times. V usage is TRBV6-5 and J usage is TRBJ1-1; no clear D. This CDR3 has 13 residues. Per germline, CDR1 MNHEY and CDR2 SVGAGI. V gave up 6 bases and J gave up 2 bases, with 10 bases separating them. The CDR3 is CASRVEDNTEAFF. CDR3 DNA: TGTGCCAGCAGGGTGGAGGATAACACTGAAGCTTTCTTT.

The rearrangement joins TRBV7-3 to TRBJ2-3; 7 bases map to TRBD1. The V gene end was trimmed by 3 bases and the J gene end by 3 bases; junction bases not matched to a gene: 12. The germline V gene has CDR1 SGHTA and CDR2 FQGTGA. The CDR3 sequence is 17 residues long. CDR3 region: CASSFRPTGFLTDTQYF. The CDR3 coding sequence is TGTGCCAGCAGCTTCCGCCCGACAGGGTTCCTAACAGATACGCAGTATTTT.

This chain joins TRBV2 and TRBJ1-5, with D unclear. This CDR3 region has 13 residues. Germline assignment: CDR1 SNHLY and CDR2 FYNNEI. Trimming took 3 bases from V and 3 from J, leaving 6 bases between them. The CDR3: CASSDEVNQPQHF. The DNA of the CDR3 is TGTGCCAGCAGTGACGAGGTCAATCAGCCCCAGCATTTT.

CDR3 bases: TGTGCCAGCAGCCAAGAGACTAGCGTGAACACCGGGGAGCTGTTTTTT. Residues: CASSQETSVNTGELFF. The chain combines TRBV4-2 with TRBJ2-2; 8 positions agree with TRBD2. This CDR3 region has 16 residues. The ends lost 0 bases at V and 1 base at J; junction bases unmatched: 1. Germline V gene lookup returns CDR1 LGHNA and CDR2 YNFKEQ.

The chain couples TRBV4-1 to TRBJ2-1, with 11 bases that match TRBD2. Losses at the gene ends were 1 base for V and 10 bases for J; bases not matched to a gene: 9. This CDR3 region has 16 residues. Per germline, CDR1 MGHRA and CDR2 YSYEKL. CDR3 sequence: CASSQGTGTSGSEQFF. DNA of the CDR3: TGCGCCAGCAGCCAAGGCACCGGGACTAGCGGCAGCGAGCAGTTCTTC.

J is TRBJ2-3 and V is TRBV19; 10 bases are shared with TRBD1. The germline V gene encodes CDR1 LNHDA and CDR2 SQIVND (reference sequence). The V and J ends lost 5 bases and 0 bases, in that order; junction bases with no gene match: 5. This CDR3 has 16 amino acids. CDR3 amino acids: CASSPRTGGSTDTQYF. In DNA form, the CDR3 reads TGTGCCAGTAGTCCCCGGACAGGGGGGAGCACAGATACGCAGTATTTT.

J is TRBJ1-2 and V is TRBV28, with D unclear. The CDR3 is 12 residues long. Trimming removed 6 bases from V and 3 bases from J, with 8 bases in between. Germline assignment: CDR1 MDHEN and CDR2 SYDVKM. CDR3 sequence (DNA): TGTGCCAGCAGCCAGGCTGACTATGGCTACACCTTC. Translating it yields CASSQADYGYTF.

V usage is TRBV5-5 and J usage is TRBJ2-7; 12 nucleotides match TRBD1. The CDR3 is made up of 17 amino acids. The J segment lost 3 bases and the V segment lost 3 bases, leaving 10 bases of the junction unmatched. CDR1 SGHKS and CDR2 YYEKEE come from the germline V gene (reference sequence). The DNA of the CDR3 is TGTGCCAGCAGCTGGGGGACAGGGGGCGAAAGGAGCTACGAGCAGTACTTC. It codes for CASSWGTGGERSYEQYF.

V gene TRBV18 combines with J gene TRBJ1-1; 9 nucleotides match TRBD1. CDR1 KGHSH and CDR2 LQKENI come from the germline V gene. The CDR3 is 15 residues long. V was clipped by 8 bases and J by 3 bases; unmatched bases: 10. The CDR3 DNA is TGTGCCAGCGCCCAACCGGGACAGGGCTACACTGAAGCTTTCTTT. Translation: CASAQPGQGYTEAFF.

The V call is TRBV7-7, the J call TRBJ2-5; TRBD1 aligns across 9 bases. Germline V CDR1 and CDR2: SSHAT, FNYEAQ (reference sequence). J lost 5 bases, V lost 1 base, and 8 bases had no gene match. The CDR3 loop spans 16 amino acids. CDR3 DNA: TGTGCCAGCAGCTTAGGGACGGGACAGGGATGGGAGACCCAGTACTTC. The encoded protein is CASSLGTGQGWETQYF.

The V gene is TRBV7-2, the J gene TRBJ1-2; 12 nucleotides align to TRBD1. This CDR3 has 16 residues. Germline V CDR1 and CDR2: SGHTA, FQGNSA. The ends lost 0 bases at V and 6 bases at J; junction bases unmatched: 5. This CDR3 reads CASSLAGGQGAHGYTF. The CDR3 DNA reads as TGTGCCAGCAGCTTAGCGGGGGGACAGGGGGCGCATGGCTACACCTTC.

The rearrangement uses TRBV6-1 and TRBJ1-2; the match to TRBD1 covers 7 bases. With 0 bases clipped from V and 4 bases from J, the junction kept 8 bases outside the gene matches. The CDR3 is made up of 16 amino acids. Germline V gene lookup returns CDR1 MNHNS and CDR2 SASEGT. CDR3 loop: CASSEAVGQAIYGYTF. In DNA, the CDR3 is TGTGCCAGCAGTGAAGCTGTCGGACAGGCGATCTATGGCTACACCTTC.

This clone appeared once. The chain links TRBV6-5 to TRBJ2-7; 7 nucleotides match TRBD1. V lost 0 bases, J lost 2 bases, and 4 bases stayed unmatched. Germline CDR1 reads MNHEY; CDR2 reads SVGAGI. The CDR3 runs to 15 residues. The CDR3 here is CASSYSGDRTYEQYF. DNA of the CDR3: TGTGCCAGCAGTTACTCGGGGGACAGAACCTACGAGCAGTACTTC.

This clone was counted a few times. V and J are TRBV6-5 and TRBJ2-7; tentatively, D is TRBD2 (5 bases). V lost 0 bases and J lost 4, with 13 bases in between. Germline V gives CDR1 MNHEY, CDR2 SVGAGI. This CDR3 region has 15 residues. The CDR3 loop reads CASSYSWPAEYEQYF. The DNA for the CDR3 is TGTGCCAGCAGTTACTCGTGGCCAGCGGAATACGAGCAGTACTTC.

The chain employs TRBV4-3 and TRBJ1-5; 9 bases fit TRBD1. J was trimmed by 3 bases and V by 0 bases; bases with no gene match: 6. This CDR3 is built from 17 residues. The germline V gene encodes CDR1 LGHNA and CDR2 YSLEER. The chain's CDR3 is CASSQDTGTGYNQPQHF. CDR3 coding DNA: TGCGCCAGCAGCCAAGATACCGGGACAGGGTACAATCAGCCCCAGCATTTT.

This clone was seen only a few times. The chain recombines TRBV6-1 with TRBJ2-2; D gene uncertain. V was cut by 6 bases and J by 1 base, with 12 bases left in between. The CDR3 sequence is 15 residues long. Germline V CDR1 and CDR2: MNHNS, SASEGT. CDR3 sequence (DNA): TGTGCCAGCAGACTGCTCCGCGGGAACACCGGGGAGCTGTTTTTT. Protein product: CASRLLRGNTGELFF.

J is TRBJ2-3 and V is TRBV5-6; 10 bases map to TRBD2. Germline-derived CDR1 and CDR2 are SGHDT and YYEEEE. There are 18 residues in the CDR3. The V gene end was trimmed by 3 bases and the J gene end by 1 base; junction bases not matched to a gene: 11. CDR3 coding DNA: TGTGCCAGCAGCTCGAGACTAGCGGGTTGGCCCGGCACAGATACGCAGTATTTT. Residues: CASSSRLAGWPGTDTQYF.

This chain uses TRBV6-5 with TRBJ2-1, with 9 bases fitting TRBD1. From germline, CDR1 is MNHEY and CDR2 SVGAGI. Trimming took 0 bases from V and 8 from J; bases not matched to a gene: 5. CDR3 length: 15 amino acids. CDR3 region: CASSYSGTGSDEQFF. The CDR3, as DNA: TGTGCCAGCAGTTACTCCGGGACAGGGAGCGATGAGCAGTTCTTC.